One sample yielded the 27 T cell receptor beta chains listed below, sequenced in a study of cytomegalovirus exposure and HLA in healthy donors. PCR was performed using 60 Vbeta and 13 Jbeta primers. Clones were sequenced by immunoSEQ multiplex PCR, and TCRdb holds only the in-frame ones, with some missing. Of under 200,000 clones in the sample, more than 65% were seen once. Sequencing was carried out using PBMCs. Receptor source: a woman in her 40s in good health and CMV-seropositive.

This chain connects TRBV11-2 to TRBJ2-1, with 7 bases fitting TRBD2. After removal of 5 bases from V and 0 bases from J, the junction contained 4 bases not matched to a gene. CDR1 is SGHAT, CDR2 FQNNGV, per germline. This CDR3 spans 15 amino acids. CDR3 DNA sequence: TGTGCCAGCAGCACCGGGACTACCTCCTACAATGAGCAGTTCTTC. Translation gives CASSTGTTSYNEQFF.

The sample holds a few counts of this clone. This chain connects TRBV28 to TRBJ2-5; TRBD2 matches 11 bases. Germline loops: CDR1 MDHEN, CDR2 SYDVKM. The CDR3 has 16 amino acids. V shed 6 bases, J shed 2 bases, and the junction held 8 bases outside the gene matches. The CDR3 bases are TGTGCCAGCAGGGAAAGGACTAGCGGGTTGCAAGAGACCCAGTACTTC. Its protein product is CASRERTSGLQETQYF.

The sample holds a few counts of this clone. This chain uses TRBV6-5 with TRBJ2-7, with 10 bases aligning to TRBD2. The V gene's germline CDR1 is MNHEY and CDR2 SVGAGI. This CDR3 spans 13 amino acids. V lost 7 bases, J lost 6 bases, and 6 bases stayed unmatched. The CDR3 loop reads CASNLLAGGEQYF. The DNA of the CDR3 is TGTGCCAGCAACCTATTAGCGGGGGGCGAGCAGTACTTC.

The V gene is TRBV7-2, the J gene TRBJ2-5; a weak D match, TRBD1 (7 bases). Germline V lookup: CDR1 SGHTA, CDR2 FQGNSA. V lost 5 bases to trimming and J lost 0 bases, with 16 bases between them. CDR3 length equals 16 residues. This CDR3 is CASSSQGGWNQETQYF. In DNA, the CDR3 is TGTGCCAGCAGCAGCCAGGGGGGCTGGAACCAAGAGACCCAGTACTTC.

V gene TRBV21-1 combines with J gene TRBJ2-7; the D segment call TRBD1 is taken from the table without a DNA check. TRBV21-1 is designated a pseudogene. CDR3 length: 13 residues. CDR3 DNA sequence: TGTGCCAGCAGCCGTGGCAAATCCTACGAGCAGTACTTC. Protein product: CASSRGKSYEQYF.

This clone turned up a few times. This sequence joins TRBV5-6 and TRBJ1-6; D not certain. This CDR3 comprises 12 residues. Germline V lookup: CDR1 SGHDT, CDR2 YYEEEE. The ends were cut back, 1 base at V and 9 bases at J, with 5 bases in the middle. The CDR3 region is CASSLFRSPLHF. CDR3 DNA sequence: TGTGCCAGCAGCTTGTTCCGTTCACCCCTCCACTTT.

The chain is built from TRBV5-6 and TRBJ1-2; 7 bases are shared with TRBD1. CDR3 length equals 14 residues. J was trimmed by 6 bases and V by 0 bases; bases with no gene match: 5. From germline, CDR1 is SGHDT and CDR2 YYEEEE. Here the CDR3 reads CASSLGRGINGYTF. CDR3 bases: TGTGCCAGCAGCTTGGGCAGGGGGATTAATGGCTACACCTTC. The variable domain in full, completed from reference TRBV5-6 and TRBJ1-2, reads DAGVTQSPTHLIKTRGQQVTLRCSPKSGHDTVSWYQQALGQGPQFIFQYYEEEERQRGNFPDRFSGHQFPNYSSELNVNALLLGDSALYLCASSLGRGINGYTFGSGTRLTVV.

The chain joins TRBV9 to TRBJ2-1, with D perhaps TRBD1 (7 bases). With 4 bases removed from V and 6 bases from J, the gap between germline ends came to 17 bases. Germline CDR1 is SGDLS and CDR2 is YYNGEE. The CDR3 runs 15 residues. The CDR3: CASSSGGGLFNEQFF. The CDR3, as DNA: TGTGCCAGCAGCTCCGGAGGGGGCCTGTTCAATGAGCAGTTCTTC.

The V and J genes are TRBV27 and TRBJ2-5; unclear D gene. The DNA end is a closer match to TRBJ2-7, so the J assignment may be wrong. Germline lookup yields CDR1 MNHEY and CDR2 SMNVEV (reference sequence). The CDR3 consists of 13 residues. In nucleotides, the CDR3 is TGTGCCAGCAGTTCCACAGTTTCCTACGAGCAGTACTTC. It specifies CASSSTVSYEQYF.

This clone was counted only a few times. The chain combines TRBV7-2 with TRBJ1-1, with 8 nucleotides matching TRBD1. CDR3 length equals 17 residues. V shed 5 bases and J 6 bases; nucleotides not matched to a gene: 17. The germline V gene encodes CDR1 SGHTA and CDR2 FQGNSA. The CDR3, as DNA: TGTGCCAGCAGCCGGTCTCCCCAGGGGGCGCTAAGGCCTGAAGCTTTCTTT. Amino acids: CASSRSPQGALRPEAFF.

CDR3 protein: CASSLDPDPGGRTEAFF. CDR3 nucleotides: TGTGCCAGCAGCTTAGATCCTGACCCAGGGGGAAGAACTGAAGCTTTCTTT. This rearrangement joins TRBV11-3 to TRBJ1-1; 7 bases agree with TRBD1. Germline CDR1 is SGHNT and CDR2 is YENEEA. With 0 bases clipped from V and 5 bases from J, the junction kept 12 bases outside the gene matches. The CDR3 runs to 17 residues.

V and J are TRBV27 and TRBJ1-2, with 7 bases lining up with TRBD1. This CDR3 is built from 14 residues. CDR1 and CDR2 from the germline V gene are MNHEY and SMNVEV (reference sequence). Trimming took 7 bases from V and 3 from J; bases not matched to a gene: 8. CDR3 amino acids: CASTPRTGYYGYTF. The CDR3 bases are TGTGCCAGCACCCCCCGGACAGGATACTATGGCTACACCTTC.

V usage is TRBV19 and J usage is TRBJ1-4, with D possibly being TRBD1 (5 bases). The CDR3 length is 15 residues. The V and J ends lost 7 bases and 5 bases respectively, with 17 bases between them. Germline CDR1 LNHDA, CDR2 SQIVND (reference sequence). CDR3 sequence (DNA): TGTGCCAGTACAAAGACAGATTATCAAAATGAAAAACTGTTTTTT. Amino acids: CASTKTDYQNEKLFF.

This chain joins TRBV7-3 and TRBJ1-6; 9 bases fit TRBD1. After removal of 4 bases from V and 8 bases from J, the junction contained 3 bases not matched to a gene. CDR1 is SGHTA, CDR2 FQGTGA, per germline. CDR3 size: 14 residues. The CDR3 reads CASSSGTGYSPLHF. DNA for the CDR3: TGTGCCAGCAGCTCCGGGACAGGGTATTCACCCCTCCACTTT.

This sequence joins TRBV27 and TRBJ1-2; a weak D match, TRBD1 (6 bases). Germline V gene sequence: CDR1 MNHEY, CDR2 SMNVEV (reference sequence). CDR3 length: 15 amino acids. The V end was cut by 2 bases, the J end by 4 bases, with 14 bases between. The CDR3 is CASSLNIRGGYGYTF. In nucleotides, the CDR3 is TGTGCCAGCAGTTTAAATATCAGGGGCGGCTATGGCTACACCTTC.

Comment on this clone: At one of its ends the junction is not consistent with the germline gene, which may arise from a read error. The chain joins TRBV7-8 to TRBJ1-2, with 11 bases lining up with TRBD1. This CDR3 has 16 residues. The germline gives CDR1 SGHVS, CDR2 FQNEAQ. This CDR3 is CASSPGQGAAGGGYPF. The DNA of the CDR3 is TGTGCCAGCAGCCCTGGACAGGGGGCCGCGGGGGGTGGCTACCCCTTC. The variable domain in full, with the rest retrieved from reference TRBV7-8 and TRBJ1-2, is GAGVSQSPRYKVAKRGQDVALRCDPISGHVSLFWYQQALGQGPEFLTYFQNEAQLDKSGLPSDRFFAERPEGSVSTLKIQRTQQEDSAVYLCASSPGQGAAGGGYPFGSGTRLTVV.

Worth noting for this clone: Germline and junction disagree at one end, which may indicate a read error. The rearrangement uses TRBV2 and TRBJ1-6; D unresolved. There are 15 residues in the CDR3. The germline V gene has CDR1 SNHLY and CDR2 FYNNEI. The CDR3 loop is CASRKEVVVVSPLNF. The DNA for the CDR3 is TGTGCCAGCAGAAAAGAAGTGGTTGTAGTGTCACCCCTCAACTTT.

The chain couples TRBV5-1 to TRBJ2-2, with a possible D match to TRBD1 (5 bases). This CDR3 contains 16 residues. Trimming shortened V by 1 base and J by 0 bases, and 10 bases separated the two germline ends. CDR1 and CDR2 from the germline V gene are SGHRS and YFSETQ. The CDR3 here is CASSLQGRPNTGELFF. The CDR3 DNA follows: TGCGCCAGCAGCTTGCAGGGAAGACCGAACACCGGGGAGCTGTTTTTT.

A few counts support this clone. The chain uses TRBV19 and TRBJ1-4, with 7 bases aligning to TRBD1. The germline V gene has CDR1 LNHDA and CDR2 SQIVND (reference sequence). Losses at the gene ends were 9 bases for V and 0 bases for J; bases not matched to a gene: 10. CDR3 size: 16 residues. The CDR3 DNA sequence: TGTGCCAGCCAGGGGGACGGAAGGGCAACTAATGAAAAACTGTTTTTT. This sequence encodes CASQGDGRATNEKLFF. The full variable domain, with the rest looked up from reference TRBV19 and TRBJ1-4, is DGGITQSPKYLFRKEGQNVTLSCEQNLNHDAMYWYRQDPGQGLRLIYYSQIVNDFQKGDIAEGYSVSREKKESFPLTVTSAQKNPTAFYLCASQGDGRATNEKLFFGSGTQLSVL.

This chain uses TRBV14 with TRBJ1-1, with D possibly being TRBD1 (6 bases). The CDR3 consists of 15 residues. V shed 1 base and J shed 4 bases, with 13 bases lying between them. Per germline, CDR1 SGHDN and CDR2 FVKESK. CDR3 region: CASSQVRGRGTEAFF. The CDR3 DNA reads TGTGCCAGCAGCCAAGTCAGGGGACGCGGCACTGAAGCTTTCTTT.

The genes are TRBV4-3 and TRBJ2-1; 7 bases map to TRBD2. J was trimmed by 12 bases and V by 1 base; bases with no gene match: 9. This CDR3 spans 14 amino acids. The germline CDR1 and CDR2 sequences are LGHNA and YSLEER. CDR3 sequence (DNA): TGCGCCAGCAGCCAAGGGGTGGAAGCGGGGCGGCAGTTCTTC. It translates to CASSQGVEAGRQFF.

This clone was observed once. The V and J genes are TRBV5-1 and TRBJ1-3; D call uncertain. Germline V gene lookup returns CDR1 SGHRS and CDR2 YFSETQ. This CDR3 comprises 16 residues. V was shortened by 4 bases and J by 0 bases, with 14 bases between the two germline ends. In nucleotides, the CDR3 is TGCGCCAGCAGCCCAAACCCGAGGGACTCTGGAAACACCATATATTTT. Residues: CASSPNPRDSGNTIYF.

The chain uses TRBV28 and TRBJ2-1; TRBD2 matches 11 bases. This CDR3 is 16 amino acids long. Germline-derived CDR1 and CDR2 are MDHEN and SYDVKM. The junction had 4 bases not matched to a gene; V was cut back by 6 bases and J by 0 bases. CDR3 sequence reads: CASSVTSGSSYNEQFF. In DNA form, the CDR3 reads TGTGCCAGCAGCGTTACTAGCGGGAGCTCCTACAATGAGCAGTTCTTC.

The rearrangement joins TRBV28 to TRBJ1-2, with no clear D. The CDR3 consists of 14 residues. CDR1 is MDHEN and CDR2 is SYDVKM in the germline V gene. Trimming stripped 5 bases from V and 4 bases from J, with 14 bases between. CDR3 DNA sequence: TGTGCCAGCAGTGACGGAGGATTCGGCTATGGCTACACCTTC. This encodes CASSDGGFGYGYTF.

This clone appeared a single time. One end of the junction varies from germline; a read error may be responsible. This chain uses TRBV6-5 with TRBJ1-2; 9 bases line up with TRBD1. Germline V gene lookup returns CDR1 MNHEY and CDR2 SVGAGI. The CDR3 covers 13 residues. This CDR3 is CASSPTGGDGYPF. The CDR3 DNA is TGTGCCAGCAGTCCCACAGGGGGCGATGGCTACCCCTTC.

V gene TRBV7-9 combines with J gene TRBJ2-1; unclear D gene. V was clipped by 5 bases and J by 4 bases, with 12 bases between them. Germline V CDR1 and CDR2: SEHNR, FQNEAQ (reference sequence). The CDR3 runs to 14 residues. The CDR3 coding sequence is TGTGCCAGCAGCCCGCCCCCTAGGTACAATGAGCAGTTCTTC. Translating it yields CASSPPPRYNEQFF.

This clone has only a few counts. V and J are TRBV2 and TRBJ2-7; 10 bases map to TRBD2. Trimming took 6 bases from V and 3 from J; bases not matched to a gene: 8. The CDR3 has 15 residues. CDR1 SNHLY and CDR2 FYNNEI come from the germline V gene. CDR3 loop: CASSAGLAVFYEQYF. The CDR3 nucleotides read TGTGCCAGCAGCGCAGGACTAGCGGTTTTCTACGAGCAGTACTTC.